This T cell receptor beta chain was sequenced during a study of blood T cell repertoires in COVID-19. Study information: Samples representing acute and convalescent COVID-19 were sourced from the United States, Italy and Spain. From T cells, B-cell-depleted T cells, or PBMCs came the material, which was cDNA or gDNA.

In the original workflow: Reference gene primer amplification in the assay estimated nucleated cell counts. This table comes from immunoSEQ multiplex PCR, and its TCRdb copy is limited to in-frame clones, with some not included. V, J and clone size were drawn from that table, and D and trimming were deduced from the DNA. Of tens of thousands of clones listed, about 90% were seen once; the top ten hold nearly 8.5%. In germline, CDR1 is LNHNV, CDR2 YYDKDF (reference sequence). J was trimmed by 3 bases and V by 1 base; bases with no gene match: 0. The CDR3 runs to 14 residues. The V call is TRBV15, the J call TRBJ2-7; TRBD2 matches 10 bases. The specimen was peripheral blood. This TCR derives from a human donor in a cohort sampled during active COVID-19. The CDR3 is CATSRGTSGYEQYF. The CDR3 DNA reads TGTGCCACCAGCAGAGGGACTAGCGGCTACGAGCAGTACTTC.